Below are 23 T cell receptor beta chains sequenced from a single sample in a study of post-analysis software for immune sequencing data. Broader study findings: TRBV segments more frequent in patients than in controls numbered five and included TRBV5-6, TRBV5-1 and TRBV20-1.

Which antigens these TCRs recognize remains unknown. Unique molecular identifiers featured in each of the TCR beta cDNA libraries. MiXCR, applied by TCRdb to the PCR reads, yields one record per CDR3 protein. The sample records some 690,000 distinct CDR3 sequences, more than 50% being singletons. The material sequenced was blood. The receptors stem from a girl aged 2 to 9 with multiple sclerosis.

This clonotype occurred once. This rearrangement joins TRBV20-1 to TRBJ2-5, with D possibly being TRBD2 (6 bases). From germline, CDR1 is DFQATT and CDR2 SNEGSKA (reference sequence). V lost 3 bases and J lost 5, with 13 bases in between. This CDR3 is 13 amino acids long. DNA of the CDR3: TGCAGTGCTAGGGGGGGAAAGTGGGAGACCCAGTACTTC. It specifies CSARGGKWETQYF.

This chain connects TRBV12-3 or TRBV12-4 to TRBJ2-5; D is uncertain. The V end lost 5 bases, the J end lost 3 bases, and 10 bases lay between the germline ends. This CDR3 is 13 amino acids long. This chain's CDR3 is CASSPRLKETQYF. Written as DNA, the CDR3 is TGTGCCAGCAGTCCACGACTCAAAGAGACCCAGTACTTC.

A few counts support this clonotype. This rearrangement joins TRBV29-1 to TRBJ2-3; D gene unclear. The CDR3 has 12 residues. Germline V gene lookup returns CDR1 SQVTM and CDR2 ANQGSEA. V lost 6 bases to trimming and J lost 0 bases, with 7 bases between them. This chain's CDR3 is CSVAYSTDTQYF. The CDR3 DNA is TGCAGCGTAGCATATAGCACAGATACGCAGTATTTT.

This chain uses TRBV7-9 with TRBJ1-1; no definite D call. The germline CDR1 and CDR2 sequences are SEHNR and FQNEAQ (reference sequence). The CDR3 loop spans 13 amino acids. Trimming stripped 6 bases from V and 1 base from J, with 9 bases between. CDR3 DNA sequence: TGTGCCAGCAGGCCCGCGGGGAACACTGAAGCTTTCTTT. Amino acid sequence: CASRPAGNTEAFF.

For this clonotype: The junction differs from germline at one of its ends, possibly a read error. V and J are TRBV7-2 and TRBJ2-5, with 7 bases that match TRBD1. Germline V lookup: CDR1 SGHTA, CDR2 FQGNSA. The CDR3 loop spans 15 amino acids. In DNA, the CDR3 is TGCGCCAGCAGTTTGGGGGACAGCAAACAAGAGACCCAGTACTTC. It encodes CASSLGDSKQETQYF. The full variable domain, completed using reference TRBV7-2 and TRBJ2-5, is GAGVSQSPSNKVTEKGKDVELRCDPISGHTALYWYRQSLGQGLEFLIYFQGNSAPDKSGLPSDRFSAERTGGSVSTLTIQRTQQEDSAVYLCASSLGDSKQETQYFGPGTRLLVL.

There are a few counts of this clonotype. This sequence joins TRBV12-3 or TRBV12-4 and TRBJ2-1; D tentatively fits TRBD1 or TRBD2 (5 bases each). The CDR3 contains 12 residues. The V gene lost 4 bases and the J gene lost 8 bases, with 9 bases spanning the gap. CDR3 sequence reads: CASSSGRYEQFF. In nucleotides, the CDR3 is TGTGCCAGCAGTTCGGGGCGTTATGAGCAGTTCTTC.

The chain is built from TRBV5-1 and TRBJ2-1; TRBD2 might be the D (5 bases). Between the trimmed V and J ends, which lost 0 bases and 0 bases, there was a span of 7 bases. Germline CDR1 is SGHRS and CDR2 is YFSETQ. The CDR3 totals 15 residues. CDR3: CASSLGETSYNEQFF. For the CDR3, the DNA is TGCGCCAGCAGCTTGGGGGAGACCTCCTACAATGAGCAGTTCTTC.

The chain has TRBV20-1 and TRBJ1-5; the match to TRBD1 covers 7 bases. The CDR3 has 13 amino acids. Germline V CDR1 and CDR2: DFQATT, SNEGSKA (reference sequence). With 5 bases clipped from V and 7 bases from J, the junction kept 8 bases outside the gene matches. The CDR3 spells CSAVRGLGQPQHF. CDR3 DNA: TGCAGTGCTGTTAGGGGGCTGGGGCAGCCCCAGCATTTT.

This clonotype was picked up many times. The J gene is TRBJ2-7, the V gene TRBV6-5; 7 nucleotides align to TRBD1. Looked up from germline, CDR1 is MNHEY and CDR2 is SVGAGI. Trimming removed 1 base from V and 6 bases from J; junction bases left unmatched: 9. The CDR3 has 15 residues. The CDR3, as DNA: TGTGCCAGCAGTTACTTCAGCCGGGACAGACGCGAGCAGTACTTC. Amino acid sequence: CASSYFSRDRREQYF.

This chain uses TRBV6-5 with TRBJ2-5; D uncertain. V was trimmed by 2 bases and J by 1 base, leaving 5 bases between them. This CDR3 has 13 amino acids. Looked up from germline, CDR1 is MNHEY and CDR2 is SVGAGI. CDR3 protein: CASSYNGQETQYF. CDR3 bases: TGTGCCAGCAGTTACAACGGCCAAGAGACCCAGTACTTC.

This clonotype has a single count. The V call is TRBV11-2, the J call TRBJ2-7; the match to TRBD2 covers 14 bases. V shed 2 bases, J shed 1 base, and the junction held 1 base outside the gene matches. Germline V gene sequence: CDR1 SGHAT, CDR2 FQNNGV. CDR3 length: 16 amino acids. The CDR3: CASSLRLAGGSYEQYF. CDR3 in DNA: TGTGCCAGCAGCTTACGACTAGCGGGAGGGTCCTACGAGCAGTACTTC.

The genes are TRBV7-6 and TRBJ2-1, with D perhaps assigned TRBD1 or TRBD2 (5 bases each). Trimming took 1 base from V and 5 from J, leaving 21 bases between them. CDR1 is SGHVS and CDR2 is FNYEAQ in the germline V gene. The CDR3 contains 18 residues. CDR3 in amino acids: CASSLVWGWRAPHNEQFF. The CDR3 region has the DNA TGTGCCAGCAGCTTAGTATGGGGCTGGCGGGCTCCCCACAATGAGCAGTTCTTC.

This clonotype has only one observation. The genes are TRBV20-1 and TRBJ2-1; 11 nucleotides match TRBD1. Germline CDR1 is DFQATT and CDR2 is SNEGSKA (reference sequence). This CDR3 contains 14 residues. V was clipped by 3 bases and J by 8 bases; unmatched bases: 6. CDR3 residues: CSASWDRGCHEQFF. In nucleotides, the CDR3 is TGCAGTGCTAGCTGGGACAGGGGGTGCCATGAGCAGTTCTTC.

This clonotype was seen more than once but under ten times. The V and J genes are TRBV7-9 and TRBJ2-1; TRBD2 matches at 14 bases. The CDR3 loop spans 17 amino acids. CDR1 SEHNR and CDR2 FQNEAQ come from the germline V gene (reference sequence). V dropped 5 bases and J dropped 8; count of bases not matched to a gene: 11. CDR3 loop: CASSQPTSGGAIYEQFF. The CDR3 coding sequence is TGTGCCAGCAGCCAACCGACTAGCGGGGGGGCCATTTATGAGCAGTTCTTC.

The J gene is TRBJ1-1, the V gene TRBV29-1; tentatively, D is TRBD1 (6 bases). Germline lookup yields CDR1 SQVTM and CDR2 ANQGSEA. This CDR3 has 14 residues. Trimming took off 6 bases at V and 1 base at J, with 15 bases between the two ends. The CDR3 loop reads CSVTAARGNTEAFF. In DNA, the CDR3 is TGCAGCGTGACCGCGGCCAGGGGGAACACTGAAGCTTTCTTT.

This clonotype was counted between two and nine times. The CDR3 coding sequence is TGTGCCAGCAGTCGCTCGGGGTTTAGCAATCAGCCCCAGCATTTT. This gives the protein CASSRSGFSNQPQHF. This chain uses TRBV7-2 with TRBJ1-5; D gene uncertain. V was trimmed by 6 bases and J by 0 bases, leaving 12 bases between them. This CDR3 contains 15 residues. CDR1 and CDR2 from the germline V gene are SGHTA and FQGNSA.

This CDR3 reads CSAVERDRGSVETQYF. Here the CDR3 DNA reads TGCAGTGCTGTAGAGAGGGACAGGGGTTCTGTGGAGACCCAGTACTTC. The chain has TRBV20-1 and TRBJ2-5; TRBD1 matches 10 bases. Germline V gene lookup returns CDR1 DFQATT and CDR2 SNEGSKA (reference sequence). Unmatched junction bases numbered 14, after V lost 5 bases and J lost 5 bases. This CDR3 is built from 16 residues.

The chain recombines TRBV7-3 with TRBJ2-4; 7 nucleotides align to TRBD1. The end of the DNA fits TRBJ2-7 better, so the J call may be wrong. The CDR3 totals 14 residues. In germline, CDR1 is SGHTA, CDR2 FQGTGA. CDR3 protein: CASSLTGTAGEQYF. The CDR3 nucleotides are TGTGCCAGCAGTCTTACCGGGACAGCAGGCGAGCAGTACTTC.

Here the CDR3 DNA reads TGTGCCACCAGCAGACTCGGGACCCTGCAGTTCTTC. Its protein product is CATSRLGTLQFF. This chain connects TRBV15 to TRBJ2-1; D possibly uses TRBD1 or TRBD2 (5 bases each). Trimming left V 2 bases short and J 12 bases short, with 11 bases between. The germline V gene has CDR1 LNHNV and CDR2 YYDKDF (reference sequence). The CDR3 length is 12 residues.

This chain joins TRBV20-1 and TRBJ2-7; 9 nucleotides align to TRBD2. CDR3 length: 13 residues. The V gene end was trimmed by 8 bases and the J gene end by 2 bases; junction bases not matched to a gene: 7. Germline V gene sequence: CDR1 DFQATT, CDR2 SNEGSKA (reference sequence). The CDR3 spells CSPSRLAAYEQYF. In DNA, the CDR3 is TGCAGTCCAAGTAGACTAGCGGCCTACGAGCAGTACTTC.

The chain carries TRBV3-1 and TRBJ2-7; 12 positions match TRBD1. Germline V gene sequence: CDR1 LGHDT, CDR2 YNNKEL (reference sequence). The ends lost 2 bases at V and 7 bases at J; junction bases unmatched: 6. This CDR3 has 15 amino acids. CDR3 residues: CASSQTGQGAREQYF. Here the CDR3 DNA reads TGTGCCAGCAGCCAAACGGGACAGGGGGCGCGAGAGCAGTACTTC.

The chain combines TRBV7-9 with TRBJ2-7; 8 nucleotides align to TRBD1. From germline, CDR1 is SEHNR and CDR2 FQNEAQ (reference sequence). V lost 9 bases, J lost 7 bases, and 11 bases stayed unmatched. The CDR3 consists of 13 residues. The CDR3 spells CASRDRMAWEQYF. The CDR3, as DNA: TGTGCCAGTAGGGACAGGATGGCGTGGGAGCAGTACTTC.

The gene calls are TRBV5-1 and TRBJ2-1, with D perhaps matching TRBD1 (6 bases). Germline assignment: CDR1 SGHRS and CDR2 YFSETQ. The CDR3 sequence is 13 residues long. Trimming stripped 4 bases from V and 8 bases from J, with 13 bases between. CDR3 sequence (DNA): TGCGCCAGCAGCGTACAGGGTGAGGATGAGCAGTTCTTC. The encoded protein is CASSVQGEDEQFF.